A selection of T cell receptor beta chains follows, all from one sample in a study of cytomegalovirus exposure and HLA in healthy donors. Measured with immunoSEQ multiplex PCR; TCRdb has only the in-frame clones, and not every one. Counted here are about 190,000 clones, just under 75% occurring once; the ten biggest clones make up approximately 3%. The sequenced material came from PBMCs. The receptors originated from a woman aged 30 to 39 in good health and CMV-seropositive. Each CDR3 is given with its conserved first and last residue. The D gene is left open where the match is weak. Clone size is not always given. Where it is, it says once, few, many or a class for expanded clones.

J gene | CDR3 length | clone size | D gene | V gene | CDR3 DNA | CDR3 protein
TRBJ2-5 | 16 | - | TRBD1 | TRBV14 | TGTGCCAGCAGTCGGCGACAGGGGGCACTCCAAGAGACCCAGTACTTC | CASSRRQGALQETQYF
TRBJ1-4 | 15 | - | TRBD1 | TRBV7-9 | TGTTCCAGCAGCCCAAGCACAGGGGGTAATGAAAAACTGTTTTTT | CSSSPSTGGNEKLFF
TRBJ1-1 | 15 | - | - | TRBV27 | TGTGCCAGCAGTTTATCCCCCGGCGGGAACACTGAAGCTTTCTTT | CASSLSPGGNTEAFF
TRBJ2-4 | 15 | - | TRBD1 | TRBV15 | TGTGCCACCAGCCTCCCAGGGGGAGCCAAAAACATTCAGTACTTC | CATSLPGGAKNIQYF
TRBJ2-7 | 15 | few | - | TRBV5-4 | TGTGCCAGCGCCCTATGCCGCGACTCCCCCTACGAGCAGTACTTC | CASALCRDSPYEQYF
TRBJ2-1 | 14 | - | TRBD2 | TRBV6-5 | TGTGCCAGCAGACTAGCGGGAGGAGGTGGTGAGCAGTTCTTC | CASRLAGGGGEQFF
TRBJ2-3 | 13 | few | - | TRBV19 | TGTGCCAGTAGTATGGGAGCCACAGATACGCAGTATTTT | CASSMGATDTQYF
TRBJ2-7 | 12 | once | - | TRBV6-5 | TGTGCCAGCAGTACAGGATTCTACGAGCAGTACTTC | CASSTGFYEQYF
TRBJ2-3 | 14 | few | - | TRBV10-1 | TGCGCCAGCAGTGAGCCTGCGGAAACAGATACGCAGTATTTT | CASSEPAETDTQYF
TRBJ1-6 | 18 | - | TRBD1 | TRBV4-1 | TGCGCCAGCAGCCAAGCCCTTTGGACAGGGGACGGTAATTCACCCCTCCACTTT | CASSQALWTGDGNSPLHF